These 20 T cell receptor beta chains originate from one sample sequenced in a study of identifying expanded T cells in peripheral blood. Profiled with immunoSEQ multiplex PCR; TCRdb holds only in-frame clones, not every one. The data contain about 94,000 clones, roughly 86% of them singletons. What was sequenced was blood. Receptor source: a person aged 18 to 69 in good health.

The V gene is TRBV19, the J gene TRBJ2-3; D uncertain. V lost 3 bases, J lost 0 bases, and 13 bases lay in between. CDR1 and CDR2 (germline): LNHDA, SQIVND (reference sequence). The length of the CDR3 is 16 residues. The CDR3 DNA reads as TGTGCCAGTAGTATGTATGGGGTCAGCAGCACAGATACGCAGTATTTT. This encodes CASSMYGVSSTDTQYF.

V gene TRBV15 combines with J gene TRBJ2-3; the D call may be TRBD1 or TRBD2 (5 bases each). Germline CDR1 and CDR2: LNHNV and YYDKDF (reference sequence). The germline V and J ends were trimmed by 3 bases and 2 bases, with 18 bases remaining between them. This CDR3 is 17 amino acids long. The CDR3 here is CATSSRTGTVNTDTQYF. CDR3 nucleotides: TGTGCCACCAGCAGCCGGACCGGGACGGTCAACACAGATACGCAGTATTTT.

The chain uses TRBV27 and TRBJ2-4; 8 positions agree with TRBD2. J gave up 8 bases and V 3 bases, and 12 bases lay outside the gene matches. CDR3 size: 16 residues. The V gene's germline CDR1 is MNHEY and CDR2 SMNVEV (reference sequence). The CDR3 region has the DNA TGTGCCAGCAGTTTGGGCGGGAGGTCAGGGATTGACATTCAGTACTTC. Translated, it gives CASSLGGRSGIDIQYF.

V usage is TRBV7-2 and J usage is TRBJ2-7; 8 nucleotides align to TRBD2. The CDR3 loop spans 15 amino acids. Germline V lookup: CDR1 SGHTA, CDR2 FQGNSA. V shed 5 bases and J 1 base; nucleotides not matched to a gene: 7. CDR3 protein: CASSPGGTGSYEQYF. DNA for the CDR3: TGTGCCAGCAGCCCGGGGGGGACGGGATCCTACGAGCAGTACTTC.

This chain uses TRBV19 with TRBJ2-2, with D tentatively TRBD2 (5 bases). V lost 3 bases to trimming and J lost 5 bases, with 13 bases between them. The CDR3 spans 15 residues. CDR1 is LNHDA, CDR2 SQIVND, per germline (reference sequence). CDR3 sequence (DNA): TGTGCCAGTAGTATCGCCGCCTCGGGGACCGGGGAGCTGTTTTTT. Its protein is CASSIAASGTGELFF.

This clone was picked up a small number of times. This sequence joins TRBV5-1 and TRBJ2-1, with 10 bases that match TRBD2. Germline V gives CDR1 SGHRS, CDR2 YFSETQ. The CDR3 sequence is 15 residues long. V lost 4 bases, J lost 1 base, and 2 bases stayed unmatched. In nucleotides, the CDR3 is TGCGCCAGCAGCCTAGCGGGGGCGTCCTACAATGAGCAGTTCTTC. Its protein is CASSLAGASYNEQFF. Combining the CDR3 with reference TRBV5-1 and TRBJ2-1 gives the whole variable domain KAGVTQTPRYLIKTRGQQVTLSCSPISGHRSVSWYQQTPGQGLQFLFEYFSETQRNKGNFPGRFSGRQFSNSRSEMNVSTLELGDSALYLCASSLAGASYNEQFFGPGTRLTVL.

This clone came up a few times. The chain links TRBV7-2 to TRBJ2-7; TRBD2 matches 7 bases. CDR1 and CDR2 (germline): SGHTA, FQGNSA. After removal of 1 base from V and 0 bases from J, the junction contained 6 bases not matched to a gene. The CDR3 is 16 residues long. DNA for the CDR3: TGTGCCAGCAGCTTAGGCTGGGGGGGGAGCTCCTACGAGCAGTACTTC. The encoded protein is CASSLGWGGSSYEQYF.

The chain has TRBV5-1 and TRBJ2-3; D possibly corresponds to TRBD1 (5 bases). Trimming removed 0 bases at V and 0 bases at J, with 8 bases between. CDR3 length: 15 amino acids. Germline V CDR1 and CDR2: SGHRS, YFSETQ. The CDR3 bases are TGCGCCAGCAGCTTGGCCAGGACAAGCACAGATACGCAGTATTTT. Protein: CASSLARTSTDTQYF.

CDR3 loop: CSSNDRDGYTF. CDR3 coding DNA: TGCAGCTCGAACGACCGGGATGGCTACACCTTC. The V call is TRBV29-1, the J call TRBJ1-2; D gene unclear. This CDR3 contains 11 residues. Germline V gene data show CDR1 as SQVTM and CDR2 as ANQGSEA. V lost 8 bases, J lost 6 bases, and 13 bases lay in between.

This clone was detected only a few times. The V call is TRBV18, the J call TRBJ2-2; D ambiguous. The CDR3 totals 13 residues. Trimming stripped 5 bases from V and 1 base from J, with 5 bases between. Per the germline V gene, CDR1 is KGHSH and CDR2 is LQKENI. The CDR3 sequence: CASSKVNTGELFF. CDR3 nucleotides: TGTGCCAGCTCAAAGGTGAACACCGGGGAGCTGTTTTTT.

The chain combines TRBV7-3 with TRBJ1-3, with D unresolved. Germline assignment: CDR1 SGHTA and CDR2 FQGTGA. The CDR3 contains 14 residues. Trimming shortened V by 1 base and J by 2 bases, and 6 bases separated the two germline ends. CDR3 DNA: TGTGCCAGCAGCTTAAAGGGTCCTGGAAACACCATATATTTT. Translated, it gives CASSLKGPGNTIYF.

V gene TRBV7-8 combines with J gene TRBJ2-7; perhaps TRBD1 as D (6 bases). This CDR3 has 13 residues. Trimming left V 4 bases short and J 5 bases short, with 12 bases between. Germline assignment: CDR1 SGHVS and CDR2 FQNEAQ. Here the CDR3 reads CASSSNDRNEQYF. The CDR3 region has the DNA TGTGCCAGCAGCTCAAATGACAGGAACGAGCAGTACTTC.

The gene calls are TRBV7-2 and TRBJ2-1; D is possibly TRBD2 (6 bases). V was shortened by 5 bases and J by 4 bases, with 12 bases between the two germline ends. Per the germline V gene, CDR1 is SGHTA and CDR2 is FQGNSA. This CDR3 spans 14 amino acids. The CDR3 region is CASSMMRGYNEQFF. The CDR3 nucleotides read TGTGCCAGCAGCATGATGCGGGGTTACAATGAGCAGTTCTTC.

The CDR3 spells CASSLVGDTEAFF. In DNA form, the CDR3 reads TGTGCCAGCAGCTTGGTCGGTGACACTGAAGCTTTCTTT. The chain links TRBV5-5 to TRBJ1-1; no clear D. Trimming took off 0 bases at V and 3 bases at J, with 6 bases between the two ends. Germline CDR1 SGHKS, CDR2 YYEKEE (reference sequence). This CDR3 is built from 13 residues.

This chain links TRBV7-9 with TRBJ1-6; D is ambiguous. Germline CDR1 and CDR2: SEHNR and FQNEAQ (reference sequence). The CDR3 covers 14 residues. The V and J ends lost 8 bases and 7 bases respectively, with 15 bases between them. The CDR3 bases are TGTGCCAGCCGCCTATCCGCCCCCAATTCACCCCTCCACTTT. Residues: CASRLSAPNSPLHF.

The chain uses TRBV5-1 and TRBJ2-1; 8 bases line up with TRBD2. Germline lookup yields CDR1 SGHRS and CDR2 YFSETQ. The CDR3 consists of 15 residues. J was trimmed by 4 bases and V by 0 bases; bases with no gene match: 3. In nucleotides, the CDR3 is TGCGCCAGCAGCTTGGGGACTAGCAGTTACAATGAGCAGTTCTTC. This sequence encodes CASSLGTSSYNEQFF.

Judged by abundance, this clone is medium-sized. The CDR3 DNA is TGTGCCTGGAGTGTGAGTCATGACACTGAAGCTTTCTTT. Residues: CAWSVSHDTEAFF. The chain combines TRBV30 with TRBJ1-1; D remains unclear. The CDR3 spans 13 residues. The germline CDR1 and CDR2 sequences are GTSNPN and SVGIG (reference sequence). V shed 0 bases and J shed 3 bases, with 8 bases lying between them.

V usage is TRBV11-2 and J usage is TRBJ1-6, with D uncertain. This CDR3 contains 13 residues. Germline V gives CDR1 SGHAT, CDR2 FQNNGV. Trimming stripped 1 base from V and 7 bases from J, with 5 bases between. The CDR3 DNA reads TGTGCCAGCAGCTTAGCCTCAAATTCACCCCTCCACTTT. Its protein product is CASSLASNSPLHF.

As DNA, the CDR3 is TGTGCCAGCAACCTGAACAATGAGCAGTTCTTC. Protein product: CASNLNNEQFF. J is TRBJ2-1 and V is TRBV7-9, with D uncertain. The CDR3 runs to 11 residues. Germline CDR1 SEHNR, CDR2 FQNEAQ (reference sequence). V lost 7 bases and J 5 bases, leaving 6 bases between the germline ends.

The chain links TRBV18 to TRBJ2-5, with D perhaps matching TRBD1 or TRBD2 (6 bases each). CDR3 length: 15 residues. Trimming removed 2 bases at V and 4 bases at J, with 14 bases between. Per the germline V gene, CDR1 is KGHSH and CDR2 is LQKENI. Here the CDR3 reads CASSPMEGDRETQYF. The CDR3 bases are TGTGCCAGCTCACCAATGGAGGGGGACCGAGAGACCCAGTACTTC.